The entry below describes one TCR beta chain. Its antigen remains unknown. Other nucleotide sequences from this sample produce the same CDR3. This CDR3 contains 12 residues. The germline V and J ends were trimmed by 2 bases and 3 bases, with 8 bases remaining between them. Germline V CDR1 and CDR2: GTSNPN, SVGIG (reference sequence). Following RNA extraction, reverse transcription yielded cDNA that acted as the sequencing template. Assay: immunoSEQ multiplex PCR; the TCRdb copy retains only in-frame clones and omits some. The sample includes about 94,000 clones, around 70% seen only once; the top ten take approximately 15%. The treatment was: oral pan-JAK inhibitor, 5-10 mg twice daily. Alopecia areata patients provided lesional scalp punch biopsies and peripheral blood, both collected for the study. These data come from a study of CD8+ T cells in alopecia areata. Study summary: Severity was scored as percentage of affected scalp area in treated patients.

The study's findings and limits: With just one nonresponder, it is still uncertain whether baseline CD8+ expansion relates to response.

This TCR was sampled from a human donor with alopecia areata. The input for sequencing was CD8+ T cells sorted from blood, taken at week 44, from a patient treated with tofacitinib. This chain uses TRBV30 with TRBJ2-7; D may be TRBD1 or TRBD2 (5 bases each). The CDR3 DNA is TGTGCCTGGAGTCCAGGGAGCTACGAGCAGTACTTC. This gives the protein CAWSPGSYEQYF.